This T cell receptor (beta chain) comes out of a study of blood T cell repertoires in COVID-19. Turning to the study itself: From the United States, Italy and Spain came samples of acute and convalescent COVID-19.

Only in-frame clones appear in the TCRdb table, and some are missing; sequencing was by immunoSEQ multiplex PCR. This table holds 150,000 or so clones, roughly 83% found once. J was trimmed by 12 bases and V by 0 bases; bases with no gene match: 10. The CDR3 length is 15 residues. Germline V gives CDR1 SGHDT, CDR2 YYEEEE. The V call is TRBV5-6, the J call TRBJ2-7; TRBD1 agrees at 12 bases. The clonotype originates from a man in his forties or fifties who had recovered from COVID-19. Sequenced: PBMCs or T cells enriched from blood (not recorded which). In DNA, the CDR3 is TGTGCCAGCAGCTTGGAGGGGACAGGGGGCTCGGTTCCGTACTTC. Encoded protein: CASSLEGTGGSVPYF.